The 7 T cell receptor beta chains presented below share a single source sample, sequenced in a study of blood T cell repertoires in COVID-19. Profiling relied on immunoSEQ multiplex PCR, and the TCRdb table lists in-frame clones only, not all of them. The table shows tens of thousands of clones, with about 80% occurring only once. Sequences were obtained from peripheral blood. The origin of the receptors is an older man with COVID-19, enrolled during active disease.

The chain uses TRBV7-2 and TRBJ1-2, with 8 nucleotides matching TRBD1. This CDR3 is 13 amino acids long. Trimming took 8 bases from V and 4 from J; bases not matched to a gene: 6. CDR1 is SGHTA, CDR2 FQGNSA, per germline. The CDR3 DNA sequence: TGTGCCAGCGCAGGGGACAGGTTCTATGGCTACACCTTC. Translation: CASAGDRFYGYTF.

This clone appeared once. J is TRBJ2-1 and V is TRBV11-2; D is undetermined. This CDR3 region has 16 residues. Between the trimmed V and J ends, which lost 0 bases and 9 bases, there was a span of 18 bases. CDR1 and CDR2 from the germline V gene are SGHAT and FQNNGV. The chain's CDR3 is CASSLDQGRPIGEQFF. The CDR3 nucleotides read TGTGCCAGCAGCTTAGATCAAGGCAGGCCAATCGGTGAGCAGTTCTTC.

The rearrangement links TRBV19 to TRBJ2-4; a weak D match, TRBD1 (5 bases). Looked up from germline, CDR1 is LNHDA and CDR2 is SQIVND (reference sequence). The CDR3 contains 15 residues. V dropped 3 bases and J dropped 8 bases, with 17 bases sitting between them. In nucleotides, the CDR3 is TGTGCCAGTAGTATGAATTTAGACAGAATCCACATTCAGTACTTC. It yields the protein CASSMNLDRIHIQYF. The full variable domain, in which reference TRBV19 and TRBJ2-4 provide the parts outside the CDR3, is DGGITQSPKYLFRKEGQNVTLSCEQNLNHDAMYWYRQDPGQGLRLIYYSQIVNDFQKGDIAEGYSVSREKKESFPLTVTSAQKNPTAFYLCASSMNLDRIHIQYFGAGTRLSVL.

This clone was seen more than once but under ten times. The rearrangement joins TRBV5-1 to TRBJ1-2; TRBD1 matches at 8 bases. The junction had 8 bases not matched to a gene; V was cut back by 4 bases and J by 6 bases. Germline CDR1 SGHRS, CDR2 YFSETQ. The CDR3 extends over 14 amino acids. The CDR3 reads CASSPLAGGDGYTF. CDR3 nucleotide sequence: TGCGCCAGCAGCCCCCTGGCAGGGGGCGATGGCTACACCTTC.

CDR3 nucleotides: TGTGCCAGCAGTCTACGGACAGGGGGCCCCTACGAGCAGTACTTC. It codes for CASSLRTGGPYEQYF. The chain carries TRBV27 and TRBJ2-7, with TRBD1 matching over 11 bases. Germline lookup yields CDR1 MNHEY and CDR2 SMNVEV (reference sequence). This CDR3 contains 15 residues. With V trimmed by 5 bases and J by 2 bases, 5 bases remained unmatched.

The rearrangement links TRBV11-2 to TRBJ1-6; 7 bases align to TRBD1. Unmatched junction bases numbered 7, after V lost 8 bases and J lost 6 bases. In germline, CDR1 is SGHAT, CDR2 FQNNGV. This CDR3 contains 14 residues. Written as DNA, the CDR3 is TGTGCCAGCCGCCCCGGGACAGTTAATTCACCCCTCCACTTT. Translated: CASRPGTVNSPLHF.

The chain carries TRBV6-5 and TRBJ2-1; TRBD1 aligns across 8 bases. The ends lost 2 bases at V and 10 bases at J; junction bases unmatched: 4. This CDR3 spans 13 amino acids. Germline CDR1 and CDR2: MNHEY and SVGAGI. CDR3 protein: CASSYPDRGEQFF. CDR3 nucleotides: TGTGCCAGCAGTTACCCCGACAGGGGCGAGCAGTTCTTC.